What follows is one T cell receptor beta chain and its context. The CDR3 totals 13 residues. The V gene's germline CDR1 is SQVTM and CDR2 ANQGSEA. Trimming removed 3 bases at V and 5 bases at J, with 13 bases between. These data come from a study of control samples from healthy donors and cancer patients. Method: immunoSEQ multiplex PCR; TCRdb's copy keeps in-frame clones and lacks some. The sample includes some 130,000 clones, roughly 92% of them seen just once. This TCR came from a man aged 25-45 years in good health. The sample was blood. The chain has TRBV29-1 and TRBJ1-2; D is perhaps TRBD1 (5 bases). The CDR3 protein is CSVDPGPAYGYTF. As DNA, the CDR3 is TGCAGCGTTGACCCAGGGCCCGCTTATGGCTACACCTTC.